This TCR beta chain derives from a study of blood T cell repertoires in COVID-19. Overall study: Researchers got acute and convalescent COVID-19 samples from the United States, Italy and Spain. T cells, B-cell-depleted T cells, or PBMCs provided the cDNA or gDNA that served as material.

In the original workflow: From reference gene primer amplification, estimates of nucleated cell counts were derived. Libraries were prepared by immunoSEQ multiplex PCR; TCRdb keeps only in-frame clonotypes and omits some of them. The V and J calls and clone size are taken from that table; D and trimming were inferred from the DNA. The data contain some 76,000 clones, 65% to 85% of them singletons. Germline CDR1 and CDR2: SNHLY and FYNNEI. The CDR3 contains 14 residues. J gave up 8 bases and V 6 bases, and 10 bases lay outside the gene matches. This clone was detected many times. This clonotype was sampled from a woman aged 55-70 years with acute or convalescent COVID-19. Specimen: peripheral blood. V is TRBV2 and J is TRBJ2-1; TRBD1 matches 7 bases. CDR3 in amino acids: CASRIDRVNDEQFF. The CDR3 coding sequence is TGTGCCAGCAGAATAGACAGGGTCAACGATGAGCAGTTCTTC.